These 14 T cell receptor beta chains were sequenced from one sample in a study of shared clonotypes between healthy human individuals. Produced via immunoSEQ multiplex PCR; TCRdb's table is partial and in-frame only. The sample lists about 1 million clones; 65% to 80% were seen once. The sample comprised memory CD4+ T cells sorted from blood. Subset reported: CD45RA-negative fraction. Receptors originate from a young man in good health.

As concerns this clone: This CDR3 is also generated by other DNA sequences in the sample. The V gene is TRBV27, the J gene TRBJ1-5; no clear D gene. V lost 1 base and J 6 bases, leaving 4 bases between the germline ends. Germline lookup yields CDR1 MNHEY and CDR2 SMNVEV (reference sequence). The CDR3 is 12 amino acids. The CDR3 sequence: CASSLLGQPQHF. Written as DNA, the CDR3 is TGTGCCAGCAGTTTATTGGGTCAGCCCCAGCATTTT.

This clone was picked up a small number of times. The chain employs TRBV5-6 and TRBJ2-3, with D maybe TRBD1 (5 bases). Germline V lookup: CDR1 SGHDT, CDR2 YYEEEE. V was shortened by 0 bases and J by 3 bases, with 14 bases between the two germline ends. The CDR3 spans 16 residues. CDR3 nucleotide sequence: TGTGCCAGCAGCTTGGGTGGTCAGGGATGGACAGATACGCAGTATTTT. It is translated as CASSLGGQGWTDTQYF.

On this clone itself: This CDR3 is also generated by other DNA sequences in the sample. The V gene is TRBV5-1, the J gene TRBJ2-7; TRBD1 might be the D (6 bases). From germline, CDR1 is SGHRS and CDR2 YFSETQ. The CDR3 sequence is 15 residues long. The germline V and J ends were trimmed by 0 bases and 1 base, with 11 bases remaining between them. As DNA, the CDR3 is TGCGCCAGCAGCTTGGCCCCCGGACAGTCCTACGAGCAGTACTTC. The encoded protein is CASSLAPGQSYEQYF.

The J gene is TRBJ2-5, the V gene TRBV27; a weak D match, TRBD2 (7 bases). The germline V gene encodes CDR1 MNHEY and CDR2 SMNVEV (reference sequence). The CDR3 length is 16 residues. The V end was cut by 7 bases, the J end by 2 bases, with 20 bases between. This CDR3 reads CASKLGRGYLQETQYF. The CDR3 DNA is TGTGCCAGCAAATTAGGGAGGGGGTACCTGCAAGAGACCCAGTACTTC.

V gene TRBV6-5 combines with J gene TRBJ2-5; D not certain. CDR3 length: 12 amino acids. Germline CDR1 is MNHEY and CDR2 is SVGAGI. Trimming took off 8 bases at V and 1 base at J, with 8 bases between the two ends. In DNA form, the CDR3 reads TGTGCCAGCGGATCCGTCCAAGAGACCCAGTACTTC. This encodes CASGSVQETQYF.

The chain combines TRBV7-9 with TRBJ2-5; the match to TRBD2 covers 9 bases. J was trimmed by 4 bases and V by 5 bases; bases with no gene match: 5. The germline CDR1 and CDR2 sequences are SEHNR and FQNEAQ (reference sequence). The CDR3 has 14 residues. CDR3 residues: CASSEGLALETQYF. The CDR3 bases are TGTGCCAGCAGCGAAGGACTAGCGCTAGAGACCCAGTACTTC.

This chain links TRBV12-5 with TRBJ2-3, with 14 bases matching TRBD2. After removal of 4 bases from V and 1 base from J, the junction contained 7 bases not matched to a gene. Germline lookup yields CDR1 LGHNT and CDR2 FRNRAP. The CDR3 loop spans 18 amino acids. For the CDR3, the DNA is TGTGCTAGTGGTTCCGGTAGGACTAGCGGGGGGCGCACAGATACGCAGTATTTT. This gives the protein CASGSGRTSGGRTDTQYF.

This chain joins TRBV30 and TRBJ2-7; no clear D. Per the germline V gene, CDR1 is GTSNPN and CDR2 is SVGIG (reference sequence). The V and J ends lost 0 bases and 3 bases respectively, with 9 bases between them. The CDR3 consists of 13 residues. In DNA, the CDR3 is TGTGCCTGGAGTGTAGAGGCCCGCTACGAGCAGTACTTC. This codes for CAWSVEARYEQYF.

The rearrangement links TRBV6-6 to TRBJ2-7, with 7 bases aligning to TRBD1. CDR3 length equals 14 residues. Looked up from germline, CDR1 is MNHNY and CDR2 is SVGAGI (reference sequence). The J segment lost 0 bases and the V segment lost 8 bases, leaving 7 bases of the junction unmatched. DNA for the CDR3: TGTGCCAGCTGGACAGGCACAAGCTCCTACGAGCAGTACTTC. It translates to CASWTGTSSYEQYF.

V and J are TRBV5-6 and TRBJ2-7; D might be TRBD2 (5 bases). V lost 4 bases and J 7 bases, leaving 12 bases between the germline ends. CDR1 is SGHDT, CDR2 YYEEEE, per germline. The length of the CDR3 is 12 residues. CDR3 region: CASSRAGREQYF. DNA of the CDR3: TGTGCCAGCAGCCGGGCGGGCAGGGAGCAGTACTTC.

There are a few counts of this clone. The V and J genes are TRBV19 and TRBJ2-5; D is perhaps TRBD1 (7 bases). V was trimmed by 4 bases and J by 5 bases, leaving 20 bases between them. Per the germline V gene, CDR1 is LNHDA and CDR2 is SQIVND (reference sequence). The CDR3 extends over 16 amino acids. The CDR3 bases are TGTGCCAGTAGTACTACTCACAGGGGAGGAAGGGAGACCCAGTACTTC. As protein: CASSTTHRGGRETQYF. The whole variable domain, filled in from reference TRBV19 and TRBJ2-5, reads DGGITQSPKYLFRKEGQNVTLSCEQNLNHDAMYWYRQDPGQGLRLIYYSQIVNDFQKGDIAEGYSVSREKKESFPLTVTSAQKNPTAFYLCASSTTHRGGRETQYFGPGTRLLVL.

This chain joins TRBV7-8 and TRBJ2-7; possibly TRBD1 for D (6 bases). V dropped 1 base and J dropped 4 bases, with 14 bases sitting between them. CDR1 is SGHVS, CDR2 FQNEAQ, per germline. The CDR3 covers 15 residues. CDR3 nucleotide sequence: TGTGCCAGCAGCTTAGGGTGGGACAACCCTTACGAGCAGTACTTC. Translated, it gives CASSLGWDNPYEQYF.

J is TRBJ2-3 and V is TRBV18; weak D call: TRBD2 (5 bases). Germline lookup yields CDR1 KGHSH and CDR2 LQKENI. This CDR3 spans 16 amino acids. Trimming took 3 bases from V and 0 from J, leaving 13 bases between them. The CDR3 DNA sequence: TGTGCCAGCTCACCGACCTCGGGGATTAGCACAGATACGCAGTATTTT. Translation: CASSPTSGISTDTQYF.

V usage is TRBV19 and J usage is TRBJ2-3; D unclear. V lost 4 bases, J lost 5 bases, and 10 bases lay in between. Germline CDR1 reads LNHDA; CDR2 reads SQIVND (reference sequence). This CDR3 has 13 residues. CDR3 loop: CASSTTREDTQYF. In DNA, the CDR3 is TGTGCCAGTAGTACGACACGAGAAGATACGCAGTATTTT.